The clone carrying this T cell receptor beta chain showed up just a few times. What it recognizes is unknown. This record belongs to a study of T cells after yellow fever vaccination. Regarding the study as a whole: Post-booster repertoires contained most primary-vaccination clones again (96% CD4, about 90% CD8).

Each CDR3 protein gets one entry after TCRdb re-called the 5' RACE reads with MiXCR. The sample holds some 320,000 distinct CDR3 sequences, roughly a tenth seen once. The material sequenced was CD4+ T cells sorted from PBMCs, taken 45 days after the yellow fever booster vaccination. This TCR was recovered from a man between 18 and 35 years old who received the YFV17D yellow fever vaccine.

CDR3 sequence (DNA): TGTGCCAGCAGCCAGGGGGTCCACGAGCAGTACTTC. Translated: CASSQGVHEQYF. The V call is TRBV4-2, the J call TRBJ2-7, with D perhaps being TRBD1 or TRBD2 (5 bases each). Germline V gives CDR1 LGHNA, CDR2 YNFKEQ. The CDR3 spans 12 residues. V was cut by 3 bases and J by 5 bases, with 8 bases left in between.